The 24 T cell receptor beta chains reported below all come from one sample, sequenced in a study of beta chain features in type 1 diabetes (dated by TCRdb to the late 2010s). What the authors observed across the whole study: A moderate but significant shortening of TCRB CDR3 length was observed in type 1 diabetes patients in all four CD4+ subsets.

Library preparation used the immunoSEQ multiplex PCR assay. All of the isolated RNA was reverse transcribed with the High Capacity cDNA Reverse Transcription Kit, so expressed TCRB transcripts were sequenced. As stored in TCRdb, this immuneACCESS dataset retains in-frame rearrangements with V and J assigned. A fraction of the clones does not appear; measured against another copy, unresolved V genes explain less than half of the discrepancy, and the remainder lacks a known reason. The sample table lists around 340,000 clones, about a tenth of them with a count of one. The ten largest clones capture 1% of the sample. For these receptors, no antigen is known. The sample taken for sequencing was central memory CD4+ T cells from blood. The receptors here all came from a man aged 25-40 years with type 1 diabetes.

This chain joins TRBV7-9 and TRBJ2-7; 11 bases map to TRBD1. V was clipped by 2 bases and J by 5 bases; unmatched bases: 5. Germline V gives CDR1 SEHNR, CDR2 FQNEAQ (reference sequence). The CDR3 is made up of 15 amino acids. Written as DNA, the CDR3 is TGTGCCAGCAGCTTAAGGGGACAGGGGGGCCACGAGCAGTACTTC. It specifies CASSLRGQGGHEQYF.

The chain combines TRBV29-1 with TRBJ2-3, with D possibly being TRBD2 (6 bases). CDR1 is SQVTM, CDR2 ANQGSEA, per germline. The CDR3 sequence is 14 residues long. V was clipped by 2 bases and J by 3 bases, with 12 bases between them. CDR3 in amino acids: CSVESWGVTDTQYF. CDR3 DNA: TGCAGCGTTGAATCATGGGGGGTAACAGATACGCAGTATTTT.

The CDR3 sequence is CASSLGQGDHQPQHF. In DNA form, the CDR3 reads TGTGCCAGCAGTTTAGGCCAGGGTGATCATCAGCCCCAGCATTTT. The rearrangement joins TRBV6-5 to TRBJ1-5; a weak D match, TRBD1 (5 bases). The CDR3 extends over 15 amino acids. Trimming cost V 4 bases and J 5 bases, with 15 bases left between them. Germline-derived CDR1 and CDR2 are MNHEY and SVGAGI.

This clone was seen only once. The rearrangement links TRBV6-1 to TRBJ2-1; 7 bases align to TRBD1. V lost 6 bases, J lost 7 bases, and 12 bases stayed unmatched. CDR1 is MNHNS, CDR2 SASEGT, per germline. CDR3 length: 15 amino acids. The CDR3 DNA is TGTGCCAGCAGAGGGCAGAACAGGGGAAAAAATGAGCAGTTCTTC. Its translation is CASRGQNRGKNEQFF.

The chain is built from TRBV30 and TRBJ2-3; 12 bases agree with TRBD1. The CDR3 is made up of 13 amino acids. V lost 8 bases, J lost 4 bases, and 4 bases stayed unmatched. Per the germline V gene, CDR1 is GTSNPN and CDR2 is SVGIG (reference sequence). The chain's CDR3 is CAQGTGGADTQYF. The CDR3 DNA reads as TGTGCCCAAGGGACAGGGGGCGCAGATACGCAGTATTTT.

This clone was picked up a small number of times. The rearrangement uses TRBV19 and TRBJ2-1; 8 nucleotides agree with TRBD2. The V gene end was trimmed by 7 bases and the J gene end by 8 bases; junction bases not matched to a gene: 10. Per the germline V gene, CDR1 is LNHDA and CDR2 is SQIVND (reference sequence). The CDR3 has 14 amino acids. The CDR3 DNA follows: TGTGCCAGTACCCCACGGGGGGGCCTCTATGAGCAGTTCTTC. Residues: CASTPRGGLYEQFF.

The chain has TRBV5-1 and TRBJ1-1, with a possible D match to TRBD1 (6 bases). The CDR3 runs 14 residues. Trimming cost V 3 bases and J 1 base, with 10 bases left between them. The germline CDR1 and CDR2 sequences are SGHRS and YFSETQ. The DNA of the CDR3 is TGCGCCAGCAGCTCGCAGGGGCGGAACACTGAAGCTTTCTTT. Its protein product is CASSSQGRNTEAFF.

This clone was observed a handful of times. The chain combines TRBV5-1 with TRBJ1-1, with D possibly matching TRBD1 (6 bases). The CDR3 spans 16 residues. With 4 bases removed from V and 5 bases from J, the gap between germline ends came to 21 bases. Germline CDR1 and CDR2: SGHRS and YFSETQ. CDR3 in amino acids: CASSLGLKQGRTEAFF. CDR3 sequence (DNA): TGCGCCAGCAGCCTAGGACTTAAGCAGGGGCGAACTGAAGCTTTCTTT.

This clone showed up just a few times. V is TRBV25-1 and J is TRBJ1-6; D not certain. Germline V gene lookup returns CDR1 MGHDK and CDR2 SYGVNS. This CDR3 comprises 16 residues. V was trimmed by 1 base and J by 8 bases, leaving 15 bases between them. For the CDR3, the DNA is TGTGCCAGCAGTGAATTAGGTGCGGGGAACGATTCACCCCTCCACTTT. It translates to CASSELGAGNDSPLHF. Full variable domain (remainder filled in from reference TRBV25-1 and TRBJ1-6): EADIYQTPRYLVIGTGKKITLECSQTMGHDKMYWYQQDPGMELHLIHYSYGVNSTEKGDLSSESTVSRIRTEHFPLTLESARPSHTSQYLCASSELGAGNDSPLHFGNGTRLTVT.

The chain joins TRBV7-2 to TRBJ2-3; D perhaps matches TRBD1 (6 bases). Germline assignment: CDR1 SGHTA and CDR2 FQGNSA. This CDR3 comprises 17 residues. V was clipped by 1 base and J by 0 bases, with 14 bases between them. The DNA of the CDR3 is TGTGCCAGCAGCTTAGGGGGGCTGGTAGACAGCACAGATACGCAGTATTTT. Translation: CASSLGGLVDSTDTQYF.

The chain combines TRBV5-6 with TRBJ2-3, with D possibly TRBD2 on 6 matching bases. The CDR3 contains 16 residues. Germline lookup yields CDR1 SGHDT and CDR2 YYEEEE. V dropped 0 bases and J dropped 0 bases, with 11 bases sitting between them. The CDR3 reads CASSLAGTGSTDTQYF. CDR3 nucleotides: TGTGCCAGCAGCTTGGCCGGGACTGGTAGCACAGATACGCAGTATTTT.

This rearrangement joins TRBV19 to TRBJ2-4, with D perhaps matching TRBD1 (5 bases). The CDR3 has 15 residues. Germline lookup yields CDR1 LNHDA and CDR2 SQIVND (reference sequence). This CDR3 is CATQAGFGVGHIQYF. The CDR3 DNA is TGTGCTACACAGGCCGGGTTCGGAGTGGGGCACATTCAGTACTTC.

This clone was seen a few times. The V gene is TRBV9, the J gene TRBJ2-6; D not resolved. Germline V CDR1 and CDR2: SGDLS, YYNGEE. Trimming left V 3 bases short and J 3 bases short, with 7 bases between. The CDR3 spans 14 residues. The CDR3 protein is CASSEGGGANVLTF. The CDR3 DNA follows: TGTGCCAGCAGCGAGGGTGGTGGGGCCAACGTCCTGACTTTC.

This chain joins TRBV5-5 and TRBJ2-5; 8 nucleotides align to TRBD1. The CDR3 contains 14 residues. CDR1 SGHKS and CDR2 YYEKEE come from the germline V gene (reference sequence). Trimming at V came to 3 bases and at J to 4 bases, leaving 5 bases not matched to a gene. CDR3 DNA: TGTGCCAGCAGCTGGCAGGGGGCGCGAGAGACCCAGTACTTC. Its protein is CASSWQGARETQYF.

Remarks on this clone: Other DNA sequences of this sample code for an identical CDR3. This chain's CDR3 is CASSVGQGARNEQFF. Here the CDR3 DNA reads TGTGCCAGCAGTGTAGGACAGGGGGCTCGAAATGAGCAGTTCTTC. The chain couples TRBV2 to TRBJ2-1; 11 bases are shared with TRBD1. V shed 4 bases, J shed 7 bases, and the junction held 6 bases outside the gene matches. Germline V gene lookup returns CDR1 SNHLY and CDR2 FYNNEI. This CDR3 is 15 amino acids long. The variable domain in full, with the rest retrieved from reference TRBV2 and TRBJ2-1, is EPEVTQTPSHQVTQMGQEVILRCVPISNHLYFYWYRQILGQKVEFLVSFYNNEISEKSEIFDDQFSVERPDGSNFTLKIRSTKLEDSAMYFCASSVGQGARNEQFFGPGTRLTVL.

In nucleotides, the CDR3 is TGTGCCAGCAGGGACAGGGGCTCACCCCTCCACTTT. Translation: CASRDRGSPLHF. The rearrangement uses TRBV6-1 and TRBJ1-6, with TRBD1 matching 9 bases. The CDR3 spans 12 residues. After removal of 6 bases from V and 10 bases from J, the junction contained 1 base not matched to a gene. The germline CDR1 and CDR2 sequences are MNHNS and SASEGT.

This clone was counted many times. This chain joins TRBV7-9 and TRBJ2-7; D gene uncertain. The CDR3 has 12 amino acids. Germline V gene sequence: CDR1 SEHNR, CDR2 FQNEAQ (reference sequence). Trimming stripped 7 bases from V and 3 bases from J, with 10 bases between. CDR3 sequence reads: CASTQTDYEQYF. CDR3 bases: TGTGCCAGCACTCAGACTGACTACGAGCAGTACTTC.

The chain has TRBV7-2 and TRBJ1-5, with 7 bases aligning to TRBD1. Unmatched junction bases numbered 9, after V lost 5 bases and J lost 5 bases. CDR1 SGHTA and CDR2 FQGNSA come from the germline V gene. CDR3 length: 15 residues. The CDR3 nucleotides read TGTGCCAGCAGCGCCACCGGGACAGTTGATCAGCCCCAGCATTTT. Its translation: CASSATGTVDQPQHF.

The sample holds a few counts of this clone. The CDR3 DNA follows: TGTGCCAGCAGTGAAAGGGCAGGGGGGATGGCTGAAGCTTTCTTT. This codes for CASSERAGGMAEAFF. The gene calls are TRBV2 and TRBJ1-1, with 7 bases fitting TRBD1. Germline CDR1 and CDR2: SNHLY and FYNNEI. CDR3 length equals 15 residues. Losses at the gene ends were 2 bases for V and 6 bases for J; bases not matched to a gene: 9.

This clone was seen a few times. The chain carries TRBV5-1 and TRBJ2-4, with D tentatively TRBD1 (6 bases). CDR1 is SGHRS, CDR2 YFSETQ, per germline. Deletions cut 3 bases from V and 3 bases from J, with 16 bases between. This CDR3 comprises 16 residues. The CDR3 loop reads CASSSGHLVDKNIQYF. The CDR3 bases are TGCGCCAGCAGCTCGGGACACCTCGTCGACAAAAACATTCAGTACTTC.

CDR3 loop: CASSHGTGDPENTEAFF. CDR3 DNA: TGTGCCAGCAGCCACGGGACAGGGGATCCAGAGAACACTGAAGCTTTCTTT. V usage is TRBV7-9 and J usage is TRBJ1-1; 10 bases map to TRBD1. The length of the CDR3 is 17 residues. The V gene's germline CDR1 is SEHNR and CDR2 FQNEAQ (reference sequence). The junction had 10 bases not matched to a gene; V was cut back by 5 bases and J by 1 base.

This clone has just a few counts. This chain uses TRBV11-2 with TRBJ2-1; D unclear. The CDR3 contains 13 residues. V dropped 1 base and J dropped 5 bases, with 6 bases sitting between them. CDR1 is SGHAT, CDR2 FQNNGV, per germline. The CDR3 spells CASSLGPHNEQFF. The CDR3 bases are TGTGCCAGCAGCTTAGGGCCCCACAATGAGCAGTTCTTC. The entire variable domain, with the rest obtained from reference TRBV11-2 and TRBJ2-1, is as follows: EAGVAQSPRYKIIEKRQSVAFWCNPISGHATLYWYQQILGQGPKLLIQFQNNGVVDDSQLPKDRFSAERLKGVDSTLKIQPAKLEDSAVYLCASSLGPHNEQFFGPGTRLTVL.

In its sample, this clone was seen a few times. The chain joins TRBV7-9 to TRBJ2-1, with D perhaps matching TRBD1 (5 bases). Trimming took 5 bases from V and 0 from J, leaving 14 bases between them. The CDR3 spans 16 residues. CDR1 is SEHNR and CDR2 is FQNEAQ in the germline V gene (reference sequence). The CDR3 reads CASSPSGSSSYNEQFF. The CDR3 bases are TGTGCCAGCAGCCCATCAGGGTCTAGCTCCTACAATGAGCAGTTCTTC.

This clone was found a few times. V and J are TRBV11-2 and TRBJ2-5; 12 bases match TRBD2. The germline CDR1 and CDR2 sequences are SGHAT and FQNNGV. After removal of 1 base from V and 4 bases from J, the junction contained 1 base not matched to a gene. This CDR3 has 15 residues. The CDR3 nucleotides are TGTGCCAGCAGCTTAGGGACTAGCGGGGCAGAGACCCAGTACTTC. It is translated as CASSLGTSGAETQYF.